This entry is about one T cell receptor (beta chain). This sample was taken from a study of shared T cell receptors in the human thymus. V trimming: 0 bases; J trimming: 5 bases; junction bases outside the gene matches: 9. Per germline, CDR1 MGHRA and CDR2 YSYEKL. The CDR3 spans 16 residues. Generated by immunoSEQ multiplex PCR, the TCRdb table keeps only in-frame clones and is missing some. The sample has over 650,000 clones, around 87% seen once. The same sample was also used in a study of human thymus T cells. That source reports: Healthy Finnish infants undergoing corrective surgery for congenital heart defects were the donors. Resections from corrective heart surgery supplied the thymus tissue. Gene usage (both V and J) appeared biased in thymic and blood repertoires.

The chain carries TRBV4-1 and TRBJ2-7, with 8 bases lining up with TRBD2. This TCR derives from a boy less than two years old with a congenital heart defect. The sample consisted of thymocytes. The CDR3 DNA is TGCGCCAGCAGCCAAGACTCGGCGGGGGGCCTTCACGAGCAGTACTTC. It is translated as CASSQDSAGGLHEQYF.